This T cell receptor (beta chain) was sequenced during a study of cytomegalovirus exposure and HLA in healthy donors (dated 2017 in TCRdb). In the study overall: In an earlier analysis of several hundred of the donors, 276 Gb of sequence data and approximately 100 million unique TCR beta sequences from some 170 million T cells were reported. An early release that covered more than 550 HLA-typed donors contained approximately 320 gigabases of sequencing data and tens of millions of unique TCR sequences. Of the approximately 400 genotyped donors, approximately 83% fell in the genetic ancestry cluster associated with self-reported Caucasian donors. The study aimed to test whether cataloging public T cell receptors could reveal signatures of past pathogen exposure. The study used immunosequencing to profile the T cell repertoires of some 600 subjects and linked those repertoires to cytomegalovirus serostatus. Along with the roughly 700-subject first cohort, a separate validation cohort of around 120 different subjects was used. The study combined high-throughput TCR immunosequencing, statistical association of individual TCRs with disease status, and machine learning to predict cytomegalovirus infection status. A later analysis re-examined previously published TCR beta repertoires from about 670 donors and added high-resolution HLA genotyping to investigate patterns of TCR occurrence. In the later analysis, no new phenotypic data were used to find candidate immune exposures; instead, reliance was placed on TCR beta sequences and their occurrence across donors. In an earlier analysis of roughly 540 of the donors, high-throughput TCR beta sequencing was used to judge whether each TCR beta V gene segment behaved as functional or pseudogenic. Donor age, sex, ethnicity and CMV serostatus were compiled alongside the repertoire data. A later genetic analysis used genome-wide SNP genotypes for about three fifths of the 666 donors, treating that subset as a discovery cohort. All discovery cohort repertoires had been generated on a single sequencing platform. Both class I and class II loci were covered by HLA typing, at four-digit resolution. The number of typed donors differed by locus: about 629-630 for A, B, C, DRB1 and DQB1; 500 to 550 for DQA1; around 610 for DPA1; and some 430 for DPB1. Four or five DR-DQ haplotypes were handled as single units for association and clustering, since linkage in the cohort was strong. Among about 390 genotyped donors of the cohort, an average of approximately 240,000 unique TCR beta nucleotide sequences were sequenced per donor, roughly a sixth of them non-productive.

According to the germline V gene, CDR1 reads MGHRA and CDR2 reads YSYEKL. V is cut by 4 bases and J by 2 bases, and the space between the germline ends is 9 bases. The CDR3 measures 13 amino acids from cysteine to phenylalanine. Here the CDR3 DNA is all that survives: 39 bases in frame from base 1. Concerning this clone: This receptor's antigen is unknown. Nothing much larger sits one base from this clone, and base qualities are not available.

Receptors were amplified or captured by the immunoSEQ multiplex PCR assay. The multiplex PCR relied on a mix of 60 forward primers for TCR Vbeta segments and 13 reverse primers for TCR Jbeta segments. A multiplex PCR assay on genomic DNA amplified the CDR3 region of rearranged TCR beta genes. Amplified TCR beta libraries were sequenced as 87-base-pair reads on the Illumina HiSeq System. The source study handled its data this way. Across the roughly 640 repertoires, a later analysis counted 80 million or so unique TCR beta chains, some 11 million of which were shared by at least two donors. To remove PCR and sequencing errors, raw reads were error-corrected and collapsed into unique sequences using a nearest-neighbor algorithm that merged closely related sequences. V, D and J gene segments were assigned by aligning CDR3 sequences to IMGT reference sequences. For a sequence to be retained, a match of at least six nucleotides to both a V gene segment and a J gene segment was required. A rearrangement counted as productive if the CDR3 had no stop codons and remained in frame with V and J, and every other rearrangement counted as non-productive. CDR3 was defined according to IMGT convention as the region running from the second conserved V-encoded cysteine to the conserved J-encoded phenylalanine. In an earlier analysis of approximately 500 of the donors, sequences lacking an unambiguous match to a single V gene segment were excluded. An earlier analysis of about 600 of the donors called V segments functional above 56.7% productive rearrangements and segregating when the between-donor standard deviation exceeded 5%. A statistical classification framework was built for diagnosing cytomegalovirus status from the catalog of TCR beta chain sequences. In a later analysis, V and J genes were assigned by comparing TCR nucleotide sequences against IMGT/GENE-DB human TR gene sequences. Using the TCRdist pipeline, a later analysis assigned CDR3 sequences along with most-parsimonious VDJ recombination scenarios. In a later analysis, each TCR beta chain was defined by its CDR3 amino acid sequence together with its V-gene family, and reads lacking a unique V-gene family were excluded. To address suspected cross-contamination and a sequencing artifact, a later analysis removed a few hundred highly shared, low-generation-probability nucleotide sequences. For each public chain, a later analysis derived a clonal expansion index from normalized ranks of inferred template counts within each repertoire. In a later analysis, generation probabilities were computed with a VDJ recombination model fitted to out-of-frame rearrangements, and the resulting probabilities were checked against IGoR. Hypergeometric tests were used in a later analysis to score TCR-TCR, TCR-HLA and TCR-CMV co-occurrence, with a repertoire-size bias correction applied to the TCR pairs. False discovery rates were estimated in a later analysis by permuting HLA or CMV assignments 20 times. A later analysis grouped co-occurring TCRs with DBSCAN, adding TCRdist sequence similarity when clustering within HLA-allele-positive subsets. Co-occurrence clustering excluded repertoires with fewer than 30,000 or more than 120,000 public chains, plus five with anomalous nucleotide sharing. Sourced from immuneACCESS, this table was stored by TCRdb with only in-frame sequences that have V and J called. A share of the clones is absent; for the studies checked, an unresolved V gene accounts for under half, and the remainder has no known explanation. V and J calls and clone size are as listed in that table; D and trimming were resolved from the DNA. The sample table shows under 150,000 clones, and about four fifths are seen once. Clones ranked in the top ten supply around 4.1% of the sample.

The cohort consisted of 600 or so healthy bone marrow donors. Cohort members were all nominally healthy when sampled, although unrecorded immune exposures were likely present. The donor was CMV seronegative and belonged to the group of 380 or so seronegative cohort members. A peripheral blood sample was collected from each donor, and TCR beta sequencing was performed on peripheral blood mononuclear cells. The Qiagen DNeasy Blood Extraction Kit was used to extract genomic DNA from the blood cell samples. What the work shows at the level of the full study, not this receptor alone: Only TCR beta chains were sequenced in this cohort, and the absence of alpha or paired-chain data limited detectable features. Correlated functional status among segregating V segments might be attributable to linkage disequilibrium, but an unknown experimental factor could not be ruled out. The sequencing pipeline was judged likely to have produced a cluster of highly shared sequence variants as a technical artifact. CMV serostatus was the only immune exposure information available for the cohort. In a later analysis, more than 15,000 TCR beta sequences were associated with specific HLA alleles at a false discovery rate of 0.05. The authors suggested that the approach could potentially be extended to other disease states and immunological phenotypes. In a later analysis, most CMV-associated TCR beta chains were found to appear HLA-restricted, with HLA associations seemingly driven largely by CMV exposure. Some IMGT-functional V segments, including TRBV6-2 and TRBV6-3, could not be distinguished by the 87-base-pair reads and were therefore excluded. Broadly in line with IMGT annotations, most TCR beta V segments showed up in productive rearrangements about 90% or about 30% of the time in an earlier analysis of 587 of the donors. Most TCR sequences were observed very rarely across donors, whereas some public TCRs were present in many individuals. A further reported finding was that TCR beta sequences accurately predicted the HLA-A and HLA-B alleles for most subjects in the first cohort. An association between a missense DCLRE1C variant and V-gene and J-gene trimming of TCR beta chains was found in a later genetic analysis and replicated in an independent cohort. Because HLA typing was unavailable for some donors at each locus, only the typed subset was used in association tests. When HLA alleles, especially DR and DQ, strongly co-occurred, attributing TCR associations to individual alleles was difficult. Sequencing depth was assumed to be roughly uniform across donors in the presence/absence analyses, though that assumption may not hold. The study listed 164 TCR beta chains as associated with cytomegalovirus. In vitro tests confirmed that a few of the cytomegalovirus-associated TCR beta chains recognize cytomegalovirus antigens. Cytomegalovirus status was reported to be diagnosed by the classifier with high specificity and sensitivity in both the original and validation cohorts. A later genetic analysis reported fewer N-insertions in productive TCRs among donors in an Asian-associated ancestry cluster than the roughly 700-donor mean. Fewer than 20 rarely observed V segments, including chromosome 9 orphons, were excluded from the earlier analysis of approximately 600 of the donors because counts were too low. In a later analysis, the rate of TCR association differed among HLA loci, with DRB1 alleles having the most associated TCRs and HLA-C alleles having the fewest. Several of the top co-occurrence clusters appeared to be linked to parvovirus B19, influenza, CMV and Epstein-Barr virus, according to a later analysis. In a later analysis, HLA-associated TCR beta chains showed more clonal expansion and lower generation probabilities than non-associated chains that were equally common.

This TCR was recovered from a woman aged 40 to 49 in good health and CMV-seronegative. This sequence uses TRBV4-1 and TRBJ2-7, with TRBD1 tentatively as D gene (6 bases match). Input material: PBMCs. The sequence in DNA is TGCGCCAGCAGCCCGTCAGGGGCCTACGAGCAGTACTTC. Translated, it reads CASSPSGAYEQYF.